This T cell receptor beta chain was recovered during a study of cytomegalovirus exposure and HLA in healthy donors. Germline V gene data show CDR1 as MNHEY and CDR2 as SMNVEV (reference sequence). This CDR3 has 15 residues. This clone was counted a single time. Its antigen is unidentified. A multiplex PCR was run with 60 Vbeta primers and 13 Jbeta primers. Libraries were prepared by immunoSEQ multiplex PCR; TCRdb keeps only in-frame clonotypes and omits some of them. Of about 200,000 clones listed, 65% to 90% are singletons. Study-level points and caveats: Investigators reported approximately 150 TCR beta chains as tied to cytomegalovirus. Analysis performed later found 16,951 TCR beta sequences associated with HLA alleles at 0.05 false discovery rate.

The sample taken for sequencing was PBMCs. V gene TRBV27 combines with J gene TRBJ2-3, with 10 bases that match TRBD2. This TCR derives from a woman in her 50s in good health and CMV-seronegative. The CDR3 loop is CDTHGLAEKTDTQYF. The DNA for the CDR3 is TGTGACACCCACGGACTAGCGGAAAAAACAGATACGCAGTATTTT.